Shown below are 18 T cell receptor beta chains from a single sample sequenced in a study of T cell responses to AZD1222 COVID-19 vaccine. The method was immunoSEQ multiplex PCR; TCRdb's version includes in-frame clones alone and lacks a portion of them. The table records approximately 100,000 clones, 70% to 90% of them present only once. The sequencing here drew on peripheral blood, taken 28 days after the second AZD1222 dose. The receptors were sampled from an adult who received the AZD1222 COVID-19 vaccine.

The chain recombines TRBV3-1 (or the pseudogene TRBV3-2) with TRBJ1-6; maybe TRBD1 (6 bases). This CDR3 has 20 amino acids. Per the germline V gene, CDR1 is LGHDT and CDR2 is YNNKEL (reference sequence). V gave up 4 bases and J gave up 0 bases, with 22 bases separating them. CDR3 amino acids: CASSRYPPTGPSSYNSPLHF. CDR3 bases: TGTGCCAGCAGCCGTTACCCGCCGACAGGCCCGAGCTCCTATAATTCACCCCTCCACTTT.

The chain employs TRBV18 and TRBJ2-1; D unresolved. Trimming pared 2 bases from V and 11 bases from J, leaving 10 bases between. The germline gives CDR1 KGHSH, CDR2 LQKENI. The CDR3 totals 12 residues. The DNA for the CDR3 is TGTGCCAGCTCACCAAATTTGGGTCAGCAGTTCTTC. It translates to CASSPNLGQQFF.

The chain uses TRBV5-1 and TRBJ2-1; 9 bases map to TRBD1. From germline, CDR1 is SGHRS and CDR2 YFSETQ. V shed 0 bases, J shed 4 bases, and the junction held 11 bases outside the gene matches. This CDR3 is built from 18 residues. The CDR3 protein is CASSLEIFGQGLYNEQFF. The DNA of the CDR3 is TGCGCCAGCAGCTTGGAGATTTTCGGACAGGGGTTATACAATGAGCAGTTCTTC.

The chain combines TRBV20-1 with TRBJ1-3; D not certain. Germline V CDR1 and CDR2: DFQATT, SNEGSKA (reference sequence). The CDR3 contains 15 residues. V was trimmed by 3 bases and J by 0 bases, leaving 12 bases between them. The CDR3 nucleotides are TGCAGTGCTAGTAAGGCAGCGAGCTCTGGAAACACCATATATTTT. It codes for CSASKAASSGNTIYF.

CDR3 sequence reads: CASSASSGANVLTF. The DNA of the CDR3 is TGCGCCAGCAGCGCAAGCTCTGGGGCCAACGTCCTGACTTTC. The gene calls are TRBV5-1 and TRBJ2-6; D is ambiguous. CDR3 length equals 14 residues. Germline V gene data show CDR1 as SGHRS and CDR2 as YFSETQ. Trimming pared 4 bases from V and 0 bases from J, leaving 5 bases between.

The chain recombines TRBV4-1 with TRBJ1-1; TRBD1 matches at 7 bases. Losses at the gene ends were 6 bases for V and 4 bases for J; bases not matched to a gene: 5. The CDR3 is 13 residues long. The germline V gene encodes CDR1 MGHRA and CDR2 YSYEKL. Here the CDR3 DNA reads TGCGCCAGCAGACAGACAGGGTCCACTGAAGCTTTCTTT. It translates to CASRQTGSTEAFF.

This clone turned up a few times. V usage is TRBV5-6 and J usage is TRBJ1-2, with no clear D. Germline V CDR1 and CDR2: SGHDT, YYEEEE. Trimming removed 0 bases at V and 7 bases at J, with 7 bases between. The CDR3 has 12 residues. This CDR3 is CASSLVRRGYTF. The DNA of the CDR3 is TGTGCCAGCAGCTTGGTACGACGTGGCTACACCTTC.

With respect to this clone: Other DNA sequences from this sample encode an identical CDR3 as well. The J gene is TRBJ2-5, the V gene TRBV18; 7 bases match TRBD2. V shed 4 bases, J shed 1 base, and the junction held 3 bases outside the gene matches. The V gene's germline CDR1 is KGHSH and CDR2 LQKENI. The CDR3 loop spans 14 amino acids. The CDR3: CASSLGTTQETQYF. The DNA for the CDR3 is TGTGCCAGCTCACTAGGGACTACCCAAGAGACCCAGTACTTC.

CDR3: CASAGTGDRLNTEAFF. For the CDR3, the DNA is TGCGCCAGCGCCGGGACAGGGGACCGCTTGAACACTGAAGCTTTCTTT. This chain uses TRBV5-1 with TRBJ1-1, with 10 positions matching TRBD1. CDR3 length: 16 residues. Germline CDR1 SGHRS, CDR2 YFSETQ. With 7 bases clipped from V and 0 bases from J, the junction kept 9 bases outside the gene matches.

The chain combines TRBV7-3 with TRBJ2-5; TRBD1 or TRBD2 may be the D gene (6 bases each). CDR1 and CDR2 from the germline V gene are SGHTA and FQGTGA. V was shortened by 1 base and J by 5 bases, with 14 bases between the two germline ends. The CDR3 covers 15 residues. DNA of the CDR3: TGTGCCAGCAGCTTAATAGGCGGGACAAGGGAGACCCAGTACTTC. As protein: CASSLIGGTRETQYF.

The chain has TRBV3-1 (or the pseudogene TRBV3-2) and TRBJ2-5; 10 bases agree with TRBD2. Germline V gene data show CDR1 as LGHDT and CDR2 as YNNKEL (reference sequence). J was trimmed by 4 bases and V by 2 bases; bases with no gene match: 4. This CDR3 spans 15 amino acids. For the CDR3, the DNA is TGTGCCAGCAGCCAACCTAGCGGGAGCGCAGAGACCCAGTACTTC. Translation gives CASSQPSGSAETQYF.

The chain is built from TRBV19 and TRBJ2-1, with 7 bases matching TRBD2. V was pared by 5 bases and J by 4 bases, with 14 bases of the junction left unmatched. There are 17 residues in the CDR3. Germline lookup yields CDR1 LNHDA and CDR2 SQIVND (reference sequence). Here the CDR3 reads CASSSRRGVSGYNEQFF. CDR3 sequence (DNA): TGTGCCAGTAGTTCCCGACGGGGGGTGTCTGGGTACAATGAGCAGTTCTTC.

This chain connects TRBV19 to TRBJ2-1; 8 positions match TRBD1. There are 17 residues in the CDR3. Germline V gives CDR1 LNHDA, CDR2 SQIVND (reference sequence). The ends lost 0 bases at V and 7 bases at J; junction bases unmatched: 11. The CDR3 nucleotides read TGTGCCAGTAGTATAGACCCGGCAGGGGGCTTGAGGAATGAGCAGTTCTTC. Its protein is CASSIDPAGGLRNEQFF.

This rearrangement joins TRBV14 to TRBJ2-1; a possible D gene is TRBD2 (6 bases). Germline V gene data show CDR1 as SGHDN and CDR2 as FVKESK. Trimming shortened V by 2 bases and J by 4 bases, and 12 bases separated the two germline ends. This CDR3 is 15 amino acids long. The CDR3 sequence: CASSQLAAQYNEQFF. CDR3 DNA sequence: TGTGCCAGCAGCCAATTAGCGGCACAGTACAATGAGCAGTTCTTC.

This clone has only one observation. V is TRBV27 and J is TRBJ2-1; 8 bases agree with TRBD2. The CDR3 runs 18 residues. Looked up from germline, CDR1 is MNHEY and CDR2 is SMNVEV (reference sequence). J lost 4 bases, V lost 3 bases, and 14 bases had no gene match. The CDR3 protein is CASSLGPLSGREYNEQFF. CDR3 coding DNA: TGTGCCAGCAGTTTGGGCCCCCTCTCCGGGAGGGAGTACAATGAGCAGTTCTTC.

This chain links TRBV6-5 with TRBJ2-7; 8 bases align to TRBD2. Germline V CDR1 and CDR2: MNHEY, SVGAGI. The junction had 7 bases not matched to a gene; V was cut back by 7 bases and J by 2 bases. The CDR3 has 14 residues. The CDR3, as DNA: TGTGCCAGCAAAGGGACTAGGGAGCCCTACGAGCAGTACTTC. Amino acids: CASKGTREPYEQYF.

The chain recombines TRBV14 with TRBJ2-7; D is possibly TRBD2 (5 bases). Per the germline V gene, CDR1 is SGHDN and CDR2 is FVKESK. This CDR3 is built from 17 residues. V was trimmed by 2 bases and J by 0 bases, leaving 17 bases between them. CDR3 bases: TGTGCCAGCAGCCAACCCCGATTTATGGGGAGCTCCTACGAGCAGTACTTC. Protein product: CASSQPRFMGSSYEQYF.

The rearrangement uses TRBV30 and TRBJ1-2; D is unresolved. V lost 7 bases and J 1 base, leaving 13 bases between the germline ends. The CDR3 covers 13 residues. CDR1 and CDR2 (germline): GTSNPN, SVGIG (reference sequence). The CDR3 protein is CALSPGLNYGYTF. DNA of the CDR3: TGTGCCTTATCCCCGGGTCTTAACTATGGCTACACCTTC.